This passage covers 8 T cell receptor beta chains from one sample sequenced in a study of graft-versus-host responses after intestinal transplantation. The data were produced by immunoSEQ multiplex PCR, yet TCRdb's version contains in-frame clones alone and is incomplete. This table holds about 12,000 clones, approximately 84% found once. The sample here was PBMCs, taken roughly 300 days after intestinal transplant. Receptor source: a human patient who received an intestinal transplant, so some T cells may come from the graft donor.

The CDR3 DNA reads as TGTGCCAGCAGTGGCCGGGACAGGGGGAACGAGCAGTACTTC. Its translation: CASSGRDRGNEQYF. The chain carries TRBV6-5 and TRBJ2-7; 11 bases are a match to TRBD1. The germline V gene has CDR1 MNHEY and CDR2 SVGAGI. The V gene end was trimmed by 5 bases and the J gene end by 5 bases; junction bases not matched to a gene: 5. This CDR3 comprises 14 residues.

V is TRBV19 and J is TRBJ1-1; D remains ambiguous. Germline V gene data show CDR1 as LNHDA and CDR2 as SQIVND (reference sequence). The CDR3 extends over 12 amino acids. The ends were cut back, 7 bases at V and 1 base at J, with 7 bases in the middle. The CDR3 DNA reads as TGTGCCAGTAAGTGGCCGAACACTGAAGCTTTCTTT. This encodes CASKWPNTEAFF. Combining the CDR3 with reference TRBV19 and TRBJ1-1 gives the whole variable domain DGGITQSPKYLFRKEGQNVTLSCEQNLNHDAMYWYRQDPGQGLRLIYYSQIVNDFQKGDIAEGYSVSREKKESFPLTVTSAQKNPTAFYLCASKWPNTEAFFGQGTRLTVV.

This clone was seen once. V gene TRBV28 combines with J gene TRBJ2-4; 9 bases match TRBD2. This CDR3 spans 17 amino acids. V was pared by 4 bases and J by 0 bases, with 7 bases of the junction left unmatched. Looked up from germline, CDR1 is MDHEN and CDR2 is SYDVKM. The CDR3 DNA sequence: TGTGCCAGCAGTTCGGGACTAGCTTTTCTAGCCAAAAACATTCAGTACTTC. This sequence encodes CASSSGLAFLAKNIQYF. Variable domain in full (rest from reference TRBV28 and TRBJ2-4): DVKVTQSSRYLVKRTGEKVFLECVQDMDHENMFWYRQDPGLGLRLIYFSYDVKMKEKGDIPEGYSVSREKKERFSLILESASTNQTSMYLCASSSGLAFLAKNIQYFGAGTRLSVL.

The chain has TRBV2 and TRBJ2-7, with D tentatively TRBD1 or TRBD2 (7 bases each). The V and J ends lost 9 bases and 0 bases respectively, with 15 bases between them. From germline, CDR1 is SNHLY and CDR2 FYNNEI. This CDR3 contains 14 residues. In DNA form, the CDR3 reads TGTGCCAGTTCTCAGGGGGGGATCTCCTACGAGCAGTACTTC. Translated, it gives CASSQGGISYEQYF.

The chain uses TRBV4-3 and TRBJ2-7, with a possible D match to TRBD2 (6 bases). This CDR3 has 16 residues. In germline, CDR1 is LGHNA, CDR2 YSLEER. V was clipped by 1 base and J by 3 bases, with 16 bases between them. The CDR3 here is CASSQVLGEAIYEQYF. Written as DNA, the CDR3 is TGCGCCAGCAGCCAAGTATTAGGGGAGGCGATCTACGAGCAGTACTTC.

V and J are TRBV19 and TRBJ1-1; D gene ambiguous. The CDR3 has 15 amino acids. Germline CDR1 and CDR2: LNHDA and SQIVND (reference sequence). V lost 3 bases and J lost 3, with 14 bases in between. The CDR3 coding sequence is TGTGCCAGTAGTATTGTGGGTGAGGTGGACACTGAAGCTTTCTTT. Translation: CASSIVGEVDTEAFF.

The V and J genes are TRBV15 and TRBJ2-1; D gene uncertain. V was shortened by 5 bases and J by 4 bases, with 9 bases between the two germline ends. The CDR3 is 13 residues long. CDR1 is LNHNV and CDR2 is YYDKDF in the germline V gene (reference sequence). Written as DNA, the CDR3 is TGTGCCACCAGCGATGGACGGTACAATGAGCAGTTCTTC. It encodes CATSDGRYNEQFF. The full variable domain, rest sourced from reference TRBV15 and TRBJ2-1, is DAMVIQNPRYQVTQFGKPVTLSCSQTLNHNVMYWYQQKSSQAPKLLFHYYDKDFNNEADTPDNFQSRRPNTSFCFLDIRSPGLGDTAMYLCATSDGRYNEQFFGPGTRLTVL.

The CDR3 nucleotides are TGCACCAGCAGTCTACAGCCCCAGGACTTCTACGAGCAGTACTTC. Its protein product is CTSSLQPQDFYEQYF. This rearrangement joins TRBV1 to TRBJ2-7; the table names TRBD2, a call not compared with the DNA. TRBV1 has pseudogene status. The CDR3 is 15 amino acids.